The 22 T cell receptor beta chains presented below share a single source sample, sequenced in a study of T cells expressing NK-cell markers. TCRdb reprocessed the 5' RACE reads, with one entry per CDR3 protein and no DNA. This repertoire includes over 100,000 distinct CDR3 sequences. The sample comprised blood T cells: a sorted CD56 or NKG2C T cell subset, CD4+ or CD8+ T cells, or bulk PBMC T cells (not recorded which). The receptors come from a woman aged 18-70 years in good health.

CDR3 in amino acids: CASRETGAKNIQYF. V and J are TRBV12-3 or TRBV12-4 and TRBJ2-4; TCRdb indicates TRBD1, and absent DNA this call remains unverified. This CDR3 has 14 amino acids.

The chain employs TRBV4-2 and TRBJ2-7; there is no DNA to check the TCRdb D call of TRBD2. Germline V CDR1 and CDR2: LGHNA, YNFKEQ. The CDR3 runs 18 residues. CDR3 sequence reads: CASSQAPLRADLTYEQYF.

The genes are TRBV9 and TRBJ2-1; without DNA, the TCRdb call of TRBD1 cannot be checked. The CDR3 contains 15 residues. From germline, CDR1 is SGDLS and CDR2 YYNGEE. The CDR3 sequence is CASTPWGETINEQFF.

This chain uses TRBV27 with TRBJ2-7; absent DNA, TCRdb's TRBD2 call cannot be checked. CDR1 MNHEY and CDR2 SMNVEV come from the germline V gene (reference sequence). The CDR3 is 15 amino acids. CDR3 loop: CASSSASSAAYEQYF.

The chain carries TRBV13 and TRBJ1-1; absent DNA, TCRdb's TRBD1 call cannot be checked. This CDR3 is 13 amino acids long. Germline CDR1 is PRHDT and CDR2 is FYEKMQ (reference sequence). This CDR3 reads CASSLTGTGEAFF. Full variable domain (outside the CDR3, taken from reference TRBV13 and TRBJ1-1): AAGVIQSPRHLIKEKRETATLKCYPIPRHDTVYWYQQGPGQDPQFLISFYEKMQSDKGSIPDRFSAQQFSDYHSELNMSSLELGDSALYFCASSLTGTGEAFFGQGTRLTVV.

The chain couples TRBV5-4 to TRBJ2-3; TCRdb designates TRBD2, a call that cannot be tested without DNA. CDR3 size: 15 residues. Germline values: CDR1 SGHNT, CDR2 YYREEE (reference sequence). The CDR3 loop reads CASSFTSGSTDTQYF. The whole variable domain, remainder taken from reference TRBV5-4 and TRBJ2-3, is ETGVTQSPTHLIKTRGQQVTLRCSSQSGHNTVSWYQQALGQGPQFIFQYYREEENGRGNFPPRFSGLQFPNYSSELNVNALELDDSALYLCASSFTSGSTDTQYFGPGTRLTVL.

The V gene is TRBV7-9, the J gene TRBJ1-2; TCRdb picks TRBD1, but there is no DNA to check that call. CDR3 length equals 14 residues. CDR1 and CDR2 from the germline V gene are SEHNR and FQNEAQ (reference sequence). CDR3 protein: CASSPGWGPPGYTF.

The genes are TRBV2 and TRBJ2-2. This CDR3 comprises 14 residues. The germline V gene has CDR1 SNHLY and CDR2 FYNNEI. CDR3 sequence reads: CASSRSYNTGELFF. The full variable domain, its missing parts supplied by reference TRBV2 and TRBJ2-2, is EPEVTQTPSHQVTQMGQEVILRCVPISNHLYFYWYRQILGQKVEFLVSFYNNEISEKSEIFDDQFSVERPDGSNFTLKIRSTKLEDSAMYFCASSRSYNTGELFFGEGSRLTVL.

The CDR3 protein is CATSREGNTGELFF. The chain uses TRBV15 and TRBJ2-2. Germline V gene lookup returns CDR1 LNHNV and CDR2 YYDKDF (reference sequence). The CDR3 covers 14 residues.

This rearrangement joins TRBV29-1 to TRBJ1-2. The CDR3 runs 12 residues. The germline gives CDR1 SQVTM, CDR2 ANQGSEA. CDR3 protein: CSVSGGVYGYTF. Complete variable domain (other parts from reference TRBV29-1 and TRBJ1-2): SAVISQKPSRDICQRGTSLTIQCQVDSQVTMMFWYRQQPGQSLTLIATANQGSEATYESGFVIDKFPISRPNLTFSTLTVSNMSPEDSSIYLCSVSGGVYGYTFGSGTRLTVV.

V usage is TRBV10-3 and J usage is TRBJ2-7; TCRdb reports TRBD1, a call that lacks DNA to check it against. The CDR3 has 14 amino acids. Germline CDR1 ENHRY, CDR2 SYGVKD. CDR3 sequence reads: CAISESAGGYEQYF.

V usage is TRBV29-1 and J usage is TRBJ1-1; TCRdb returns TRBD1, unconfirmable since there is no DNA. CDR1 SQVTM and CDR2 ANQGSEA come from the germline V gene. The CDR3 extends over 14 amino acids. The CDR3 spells CSALRGMANTEAFF.

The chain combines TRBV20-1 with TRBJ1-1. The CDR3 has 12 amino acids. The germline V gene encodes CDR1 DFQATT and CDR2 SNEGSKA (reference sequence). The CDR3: CSHGLKNTEAFF.

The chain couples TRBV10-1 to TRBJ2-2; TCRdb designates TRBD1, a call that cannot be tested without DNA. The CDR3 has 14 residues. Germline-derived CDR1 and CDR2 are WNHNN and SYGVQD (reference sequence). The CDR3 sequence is CASSDLTGAGELFF.

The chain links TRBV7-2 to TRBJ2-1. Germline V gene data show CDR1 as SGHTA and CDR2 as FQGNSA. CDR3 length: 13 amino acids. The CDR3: CASSLGPGDEQFF. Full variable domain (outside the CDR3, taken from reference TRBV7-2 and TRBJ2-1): GAGVSQSPSNKVTEKGKDVELRCDPISGHTALYWYRQSLGQGLEFLIYFQGNSAPDKSGLPSDRFSAERTGGSVSTLTIQRTQQEDSAVYLCASSLGPGDEQFFGPGTRLTVL.

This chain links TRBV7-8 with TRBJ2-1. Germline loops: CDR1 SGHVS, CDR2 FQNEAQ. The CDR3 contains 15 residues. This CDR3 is CASSLAPSRGNEQFF.

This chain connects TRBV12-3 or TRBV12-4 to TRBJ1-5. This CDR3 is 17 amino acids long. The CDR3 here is CASSFIAGPLGNQPQHF.

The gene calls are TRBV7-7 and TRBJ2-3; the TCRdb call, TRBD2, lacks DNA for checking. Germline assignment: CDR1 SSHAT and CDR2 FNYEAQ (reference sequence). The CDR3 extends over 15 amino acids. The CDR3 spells CASSLIGGTIDTQYF. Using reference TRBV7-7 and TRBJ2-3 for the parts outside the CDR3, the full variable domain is GAGVSQSPRYKVTKRGQDVTLRCDPISSHATLYWYQQALGQGPEFLTYFNYEAQPDKSGLPSDRFSAERPEGSISTLTIQRTEQRDSAMYRCASSLIGGTIDTQYFGPGTRLTVL.

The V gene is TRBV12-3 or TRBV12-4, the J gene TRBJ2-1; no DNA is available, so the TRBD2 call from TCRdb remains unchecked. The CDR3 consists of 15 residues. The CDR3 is CASSSGLPGDNEQFF.

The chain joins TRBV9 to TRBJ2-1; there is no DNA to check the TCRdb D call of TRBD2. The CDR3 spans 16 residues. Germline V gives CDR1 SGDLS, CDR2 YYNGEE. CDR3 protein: CASSVEGGPLYNEQFF.

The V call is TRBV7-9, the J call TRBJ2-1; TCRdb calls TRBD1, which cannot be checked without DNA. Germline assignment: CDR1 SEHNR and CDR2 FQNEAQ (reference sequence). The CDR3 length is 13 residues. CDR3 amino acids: CASSFGGYNEQFF.

This chain's CDR3 is CASSTAGTDGYTF. V and J are TRBV6-1 and TRBJ1-2; the D call from TCRdb, TRBD1, cannot be confirmed without DNA. Germline V gene sequence: CDR1 MNHNS, CDR2 SASEGT. The CDR3 runs 13 residues.